This T cell receptor beta chain was observed in a study of regulatory T cells in long-lasting Graves disease. Study-level information: Graves' patients (newly diagnosed) had been on antithyroid drugs under 3 months.

Time point of the sample: newly diagnosed GD, antithyroid drugs for less than 3 months. Extracted RNA from PBMCs served as the source of the TCR library. Xi'an, China, was home to the endocrinology department that provided patients. Libraries of TCR beta came from iRepertoire HTBI primers plus Arm-PCR of CDR3 regions. TCRdb passed the multiplex PCR reads through MiXCR, listing each CDR3 protein once. The data show roughly 500,000 distinct CDR3 sequences, around 13% seen once. This clonotype was seen repeatedly, ten times or more. The same data also went into a second study, on T cells in Graves' hyperthyroidism and ophthalmopathy. That source reports: HTBI primers drove first-round RT-PCR of the TCR CDR3.

The material sequenced was peripheral blood mononuclear cells (PBMCs), taken at new diagnosis, from a patient treated with antithyroid drugs. The TCR originated in a woman younger than 45 with Graves disease.

CDR3 region: CASSPRTGGESGANVLTF. The CDR3 DNA sequence: TGTGCCAGTAGTCCCCGGACAGGGGGCGAATCTGGGGCCAACGTCCTGACTTTC. V usage is TRBV19 and J usage is TRBJ2-6; 11 nucleotides align to TRBD1. This CDR3 has 18 residues. Germline assignment: CDR1 LNHDA and CDR2 SQIVND (reference sequence). V gave up 5 bases and J gave up 1 base; unmatched junction bases: 7.